Listed below are T cell receptor beta chains from one sample, sequenced in a study of T cell responses to AZD1222 COVID-19 vaccine. Method: immunoSEQ multiplex PCR; TCRdb's copy keeps in-frame clones and lacks some. This table holds tens of thousands of clones, about nine tenths found once. The specimen was peripheral blood, collected on day 0 of AZD1222 vaccination. These receptors originate from an adult in good health. Both conserved end residues are part of each CDR3. Fields, in order: V gene, D gene, clone size, J gene, CDR3 protein, CDR3 DNA. A D gene is named only where the DNA matches it firmly. Size is omitted from some rows. Given values are once, few, many or a class for expanded clones.

V: TRBV5-1; D: .; size: .; J: TRBJ2-1; CDR3: CASSLESTVDKFF; DNA: TGCGCCAGCAGCTTGGAGTCGACCGTCGATAAGTTCTTC
V: TRBV5-5; D: TRBD2; size: .; J: TRBJ2-1; CDR3: CASRASGSSYNEQFF; DNA: TGTGCCAGCAGGGCTAGCGGGTCCTCCTACAATGAGCAGTTCTTC
V: TRBV27; D: .; size: once; J: TRBJ1-2; CDR3: CASSLGATNYGYTF; DNA: TGTGCCAGCAGTTTGGGAGCCACTAACTATGGCTACACCTTC
V: TRBV12-3/TRBV12-4; D: .; size: .; J: TRBJ1-6; CDR3: CASRGRFNSPLHF; DNA: TGTGCCAGCAGGGGACGGTTTAATTCACCCCTCCACTTT
V: TRBV3-1/TRBV3-2; D: TRBD2; size: .; J: TRBJ2-5; CDR3: CASTLSAGGDETQYF; DNA: TGTGCCAGCACCCTCAGTGCGGGAGGAGATGAGACCCAGTACTTC
V: TRBV5-1; D: TRBD1; size: .; J: TRBJ2-7; CDR3: CASSGGTGSYEQYF; DNA: TGCGCCAGCAGCGGCGGGACAGGGTCATACGAGCAGTACTTC
V: TRBV24-1; D: .; size: .; J: TRBJ2-4; CDR3: CATSDGRGAKNIQYF; DNA: TGTGCCACCAGTGACGGGCGGGGAGCCAAAAACATTCAGTACTTC
V: TRBV28; D: .; size: .; J: TRBJ2-1; CDR3: CASRSPAVVRNEQFF; DNA: TGTGCCAGCAGATCCCCAGCGGTTGTGAGGAATGAGCAGTTCTTC
V: TRBV10-3; D: TRBD2; size: .; J: TRBJ2-7; CDR3: CAISGGRGEGLGEQYF; DNA: TGTGCCATCAGTGGGGGGAGAGGGGAGGGTCTCGGCGAGCAGTACTTC
V: TRBV11-2; D: .; size: .; J: TRBJ1-4; CDR3: CASSSLLARGEKLFF; DNA: TGTGCCAGCAGTTCACTACTAGCAAGGGGAGAAAAACTGTTTTTT
V: TRBV7-8; D: .; size: few; J: TRBJ1-1; CDR3: CASSRGRLRKLNTEAFF; DNA: TGTGCCAGCAGTAGAGGACGACTCAGGAAGTTGAACACTGAAGCTTTCTTT
V: TRBV18; D: .; size: once; J: TRBJ1-5; CDR3: CASSPTPQGVASQPQHF; DNA: TGTGCCAGCTCCCCCACCCCGCAGGGAGTTGCAAGTCAGCCCCAGCATTTT
V: TRBV12-3/TRBV12-4; D: .; size: .; J: TRBJ2-1; CDR3: CASSLIGGPSFF; DNA: TGTGCCAGCAGTTTAATAGGTGGCCCTTCGTTCTTC
V: TRBV19; D: .; size: .; J: TRBJ1-5; CDR3: CASSPFTLNQPQHF; DNA: TGTGCCAGTAGCCCCTTTACGCTAAATCAGCCCCAGCATTTT
V: TRBV19; D: .; size: .; J: TRBJ2-1; CDR3: CASSIPPGRYNEQFF; DNA: TGTGCCAGTAGTATCCCCCCCGGGCGATACAATGAGCAGTTCTTC
V: TRBV28; D: .; size: .; J: TRBJ1-2; CDR3: CANQKANYGYTF; DNA: TGTGCCAACCAGAAGGCGAACTATGGCTACACCTTC
V: TRBV2; D: TRBD1; size: .; J: TRBJ1-5; CDR3: CASRGEGASQPQHF; DNA: TGTGCCAGCAGGGGGGAGGGGGCGAGTCAGCCCCAGCATTTT
V: TRBV7-3; D: TRBD1; size: .; J: TRBJ2-2; CDR3: CASSSWTGNTGELFF; DNA: TGTGCCAGCAGCTCATGGACAGGGAACACCGGGGAGCTGTTTTTT
V: TRBV6-5; D: TRBD1; size: .; J: TRBJ1-1; CDR3: CASSNWDRTTEAFF; DNA: TGTGCCAGCAGTAACTGGGACAGGACAACTGAAGCTTTCTTT
V: TRBV7-9; D: .; size: .; J: TRBJ1-4; CDR3: CASSLDLRTKNEKLFF; DNA: TGTGCCAGCAGCTTAGACTTGCGCACCAAGAATGAAAAACTGTTTTTT